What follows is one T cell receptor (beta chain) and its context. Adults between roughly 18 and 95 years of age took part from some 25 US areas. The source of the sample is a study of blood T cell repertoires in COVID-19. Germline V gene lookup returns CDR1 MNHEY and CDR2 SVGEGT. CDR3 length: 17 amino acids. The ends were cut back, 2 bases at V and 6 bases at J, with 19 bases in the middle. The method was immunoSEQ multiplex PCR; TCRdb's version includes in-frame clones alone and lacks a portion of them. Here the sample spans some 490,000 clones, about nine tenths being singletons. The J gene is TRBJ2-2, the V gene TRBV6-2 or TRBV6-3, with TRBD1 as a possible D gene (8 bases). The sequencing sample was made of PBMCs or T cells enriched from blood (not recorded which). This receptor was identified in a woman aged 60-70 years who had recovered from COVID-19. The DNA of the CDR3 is TGTGCCAGCAGTTACAGGGGAGGGACAGGTCTCCCCGGGGAGCTGTTTTTT. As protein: CASSYRGGTGLPGELFF.